This record covers a single TCR beta chain. Investigators built TCR beta libraries using UMI-labeled 5' RACE. One entry per CDR3 protein, without DNA, is what TCRdb gives after re-calling the 5' RACE reads. The table for this sample gives thousands of distinct CDR3 sequences. This sample was included in a study of human CD8 memory T cell subsets. The CDR3 runs to 13 residues. Germline V gene data show CDR1 as LNHDA and CDR2 as SQIVND (reference sequence). Input material: CD8+ T cells from PBMCs. This TCR was recovered from a human donor in good health. The V and J genes are TRBV19 and TRBJ1-1; the D call from TCRdb, TRBD1, cannot be confirmed without DNA. CDR3: CASSSRVHTEAFF.